Following are 28 T cell receptor beta chains from one sample sequenced in a study of radiation and T cells in renal cell carcinoma. The assay was immunoSEQ multiplex PCR, and TCRdb's table has in-frame clones only and misses some. This table has 70,000 to 100,000 clones, 80% to 90% appearing once. The time point is: blood 2 weeks post-SBRT. Documented treatment: 15 Gy SBRT to primary tumor, nephrectomy 4 weeks later. The sequencing here drew on blood, taken from a patient whose treatment included radiotherapy and nephrectomy. The receptors stem from a woman between 45 and 60 years old with renal cell carcinoma.

This clone was seen a few times. The genes are TRBV7-2 and TRBJ1-6; TRBD1 agrees at 8 bases. V was clipped by 1 base and J by 7 bases; unmatched bases: 3. The CDR3 is 15 amino acids. The germline gives CDR1 SGHTA, CDR2 FQGNSA. DNA for the CDR3: TGTGCCAGCAGCTTAGTAGGGACAGGAAATTCACCCCTCCACTTT. It translates to CASSLVGTGNSPLHF.

The chain uses TRBV19 and TRBJ2-7; D may correspond to TRBD1 or TRBD2 (7 bases each). From germline, CDR1 is LNHDA and CDR2 SQIVND (reference sequence). Between the trimmed V and J ends, which lost 6 bases and 3 bases, there was a span of 15 bases. The CDR3 consists of 14 residues. Written as DNA, the CDR3 is TGTGCCAGTAGCCCAAGCAGGGGGGGCTACGAGCAGTACTTC. Protein: CASSPSRGGYEQYF.

The chain recombines TRBV28 with TRBJ2-7, with D perhaps TRBD1 (5 bases). Germline lookup yields CDR1 MDHEN and CDR2 SYDVKM. The CDR3 has 11 amino acids. V was pared by 10 bases and J by 6 bases, with 13 bases between. As DNA, the CDR3 is TGTGCCACTCAGGGTGTCAGCGAGCAGTACTTC. Its translation is CATQGVSEQYF.

The genes are TRBV6-5 and TRBJ1-1, with D unclear. Germline V CDR1 and CDR2: MNHEY, SVGAGI. Trimming removed 2 bases at V and 1 base at J, with 11 bases between. This CDR3 is built from 15 residues. CDR3 protein: CASSYQYTQNTEAFF. The CDR3 DNA reads as TGTGCCAGCAGTTACCAATACACCCAGAACACTGAAGCTTTCTTT.

The genes are TRBV6-5 and TRBJ2-7; D may be TRBD2 (6 bases). Germline V gives CDR1 MNHEY, CDR2 SVGAGI. CDR3 length equals 13 residues. V was cut by 6 bases and J by 1 base, with 10 bases left in between. In DNA, the CDR3 is TGTGCCAGCAGGAGGACTACATCCTACGAGCAGTACTTC. Translation gives CASRRTTSYEQYF.

The V and J genes are TRBV2 and TRBJ1-5; TRBD1 aligns across 7 bases. The CDR3 is 15 residues long. The germline gives CDR1 SNHLY, CDR2 FYNNEI. J lost 7 bases, V lost 7 bases, and 13 bases had no gene match. The CDR3 sequence is CASTNRGGLLQPQHF. CDR3 bases: TGTGCCAGCACCAACAGGGGCGGTTTGTTACAGCCCCAGCATTTT.

This clone was observed once. The gene calls are TRBV7-2 and TRBJ2-1; 9 bases are a match to TRBD2. Germline CDR1 SGHTA, CDR2 FQGNSA. Unmatched junction bases numbered 2, after V lost 2 bases and J lost 0 bases. The CDR3 covers 16 residues. CDR3 sequence: CASSLRAGGSYNEQFF. The CDR3 DNA reads TGTGCCAGCAGCTTAAGAGCGGGGGGCTCCTACAATGAGCAGTTCTTC.

The chain carries TRBV5-1 and TRBJ1-5; D gene unclear. The CDR3 is made up of 13 amino acids. Germline V gene sequence: CDR1 SGHRS, CDR2 YFSETQ. V was trimmed by 8 bases and J by 6 bases, leaving 15 bases between them. The CDR3 DNA reads TGCGCCAGGGCGGGAGGGTCCTCTCAGCCCCAGCATTTT. Protein sequence: CARAGGSSQPQHF.

The chain carries TRBV9 and TRBJ2-1; 11 bases are shared with TRBD2. CDR1 and CDR2 (germline): SGDLS, YYNGEE. There are 13 residues in the CDR3. The trim removed 4 bases at V and 6 bases at J, leaving 0 bases unmatched. The CDR3 DNA reads as TGTGCCAGCAGCCTAGCGGGAGGCAATGAGCAGTTCTTC. As protein: CASSLAGGNEQFF.

This sequence joins TRBV28 and TRBJ2-3, with 9 bases identical to TRBD1. The CDR3 sequence is 15 residues long. The V segment lost 4 bases and the J segment 6 bases; nucleotides outside the gene matches: 8. Looked up from germline, CDR1 is MDHEN and CDR2 is SYDVKM. CDR3 sequence (DNA): TGTGCCAGCAGTTACGCGGGACAGGGCAGGGATACGCAGTATTTT. Protein sequence: CASSYAGQGRDTQYF.

The CDR3 DNA follows: TGTGCCAGCAGCAGAAGGGTTAGGGCTAAGGGCCCTGGAAACACCATATATTTT. Its protein is CASSRRVRAKGPGNTIYF. The chain joins TRBV7-2 to TRBJ1-3, with no clear D. V lost 5 bases to trimming and J lost 2 bases, with 22 bases between them. Germline CDR1 SGHTA, CDR2 FQGNSA. This CDR3 is built from 18 residues.

The J gene is TRBJ1-1, the V gene TRBV18; D perhaps matches TRBD1 (6 bases). With 2 bases removed from V and 1 base from J, the gap between germline ends came to 11 bases. The CDR3 is made up of 15 amino acids. The germline gives CDR1 KGHSH, CDR2 LQKENI. For the CDR3, the DNA is TGTGCCAGCTCACCAGAGGGGGTGGGGAACACTGAAGCTTTCTTT. Protein: CASSPEGVGNTEAFF.

The V and J genes are TRBV7-8 and TRBJ1-4; the D is unclear. V was pared by 3 bases and J by 8 bases, with 13 bases between. The germline V gene encodes CDR1 SGHVS and CDR2 FQNEAQ. The CDR3 loop spans 14 amino acids. In DNA form, the CDR3 reads TGTGCCAGCAGCTTCCCTTCCGAACGGGAAAAACTGTTTTTT. It specifies CASSFPSEREKLFF. Full variable domain (outside the CDR3, taken from reference TRBV7-8 and TRBJ1-4): GAGVSQSPRYKVAKRGQDVALRCDPISGHVSLFWYQQALGQGPEFLTYFQNEAQLDKSGLPSDRFFAERPEGSVSTLKIQRTQQEDSAVYLCASSFPSEREKLFFGSGTQLSVL.

The CDR3 region is CASGIRGRNSPLHF. As DNA, the CDR3 is TGTGCCAGCGGAATCAGGGGGCGGAATTCACCCCTCCACTTT. The chain links TRBV2 to TRBJ1-6; TRBD1 agrees at 8 bases. The CDR3 length is 14 residues. V gave up 8 bases and J gave up 7 bases; unmatched junction bases: 7. Germline lookup yields CDR1 SNHLY and CDR2 FYNNEI.

The chain uses TRBV9 and TRBJ2-3; 10 bases are shared with TRBD2. The CDR3 is made up of 17 amino acids. The V segment lost 0 bases and the J segment 4 bases; nucleotides outside the gene matches: 8. Germline lookup yields CDR1 SGDLS and CDR2 YYNGEE. CDR3 in amino acids: CASSVEASGSRADTQYF. The CDR3, as DNA: TGTGCCAGCAGCGTAGAGGCTAGCGGGAGTCGTGCAGATACGCAGTATTTT.

This clone occurred once. This chain uses TRBV7-2 with TRBJ1-1, with a possible D match to TRBD1 (5 bases). Germline-derived CDR1 and CDR2 are SGHTA and FQGNSA. The ends were cut back, 5 bases at V and 5 bases at J, with 12 bases in the middle. CDR3 length: 13 amino acids. In nucleotides, the CDR3 is TGTGCCAGCAGCCGTTCGACAGAGACTGAAGCTTTCTTT. Translation: CASSRSTETEAFF.

The rearrangement links TRBV4-1 to TRBJ1-2; 8 bases are a match to TRBD1. This CDR3 is 16 amino acids long. The V and J ends lost 0 bases and 7 bases, in that order; junction bases with no gene match: 10. The germline V gene has CDR1 MGHRA and CDR2 YSYEKL. CDR3 sequence: CASSQEAGGTGGGYTF. CDR3 DNA: TGCGCCAGCAGCCAAGAGGCTGGCGGGACAGGCGGTGGCTACACCTTC.

Worth noting for this clone: Other DNA sequences from this sample encode an identical CDR3 as well. This chain uses TRBV5-4 with TRBJ1-2; D remains ambiguous. The germline CDR1 and CDR2 sequences are SGHNT and YYREEE (reference sequence). Trimming shortened V by 0 bases and J by 4 bases, and 4 bases separated the two germline ends. The CDR3 runs to 12 residues. This chain's CDR3 is CASSLDSYGYTF. The CDR3 DNA reads TGTGCCAGCAGCTTGGACAGCTATGGCTACACCTTC.

V usage is TRBV7-8 and J usage is TRBJ1-2; 7 nucleotides line up with TRBD1. The CDR3 spans 15 residues. J gave up 5 bases and V 1 base, and 7 bases lay outside the gene matches. Germline CDR1 reads SGHVS; CDR2 reads FQNEAQ. The CDR3 DNA follows: TGTGCCAGCAGCTTAGAATCCCCAGGGGGGTATGGCTACACCTTC. Amino acid sequence: CASSLESPGGYGYTF.

This chain links TRBV7-4 with TRBJ2-7; the D gene is possibly TRBD2 (7 bases). CDR3 length: 14 residues. The V end lost 4 bases, the J end lost 6 bases, and 16 bases lay between the germline ends. The V gene's germline CDR1 is SGHVT and CDR2 SQSDAQ. This CDR3 reads CASSWGGPEREQYF. The CDR3, as DNA: TGTGCCAGCAGCTGGGGGGGCCCAGAGCGCGAGCAGTACTTC.

CDR3 sequence: CASSLMLGASNEKLFF. CDR3 sequence (DNA): TGTGCCAGCAGCTTAATGTTGGGTGCTTCTAATGAAAAACTGTTTTTT. The J gene is TRBJ1-4, the V gene TRBV7-2, with D unclear. The CDR3 sequence is 16 residues long. Germline assignment: CDR1 SGHTA and CDR2 FQGNSA. Trimming cost V 2 bases and J 3 bases, with 13 bases left between them.

The chain combines TRBV10-3 with TRBJ1-4, with D possibly being TRBD1 (5 bases). The V end was cut by 11 bases, the J end by 7 bases, with 17 bases between. CDR3 size: 13 residues. Germline V CDR1 and CDR2: ENHRY, SYGVKD. The CDR3 loop reads CAAGVQEFEKLFF. CDR3 bases: TGTGCCGCGGGGGTACAGGAGTTTGAAAAACTGTTTTTT.

The chain couples TRBV18 to TRBJ2-5, with a tentative D call TRBD1 (6 bases). CDR1 and CDR2 (germline): KGHSH, LQKENI. The CDR3 spans 19 residues. V was trimmed by 1 base and J by 5 bases, leaving 26 bases between them. CDR3 sequence (DNA): TGTGCCAGCTCACCACGAGGGACCCCGGGACACAGGACTTTCGAGACCCAGTACTTC. It is translated as CASSPRGTPGHRTFETQYF.

The V and J genes are TRBV5-4 and TRBJ1-2; the D is unclear. The germline V gene encodes CDR1 SGHNT and CDR2 YYREEE (reference sequence). This CDR3 region has 14 residues. Trimming removed 0 bases at V and 4 bases at J, with 10 bases between. CDR3 protein: CASSLDLGSYGYTF. The DNA of the CDR3 is TGTGCCAGCAGCTTGGATCTGGGCTCCTATGGCTACACCTTC.

The chain employs TRBV19 and TRBJ2-7, with a possible D match to TRBD1 (6 bases). Trimming pared 7 bases from V and 0 bases from J, leaving 13 bases between. The CDR3 covers 14 residues. Germline CDR1 and CDR2: LNHDA and SQIVND (reference sequence). This CDR3 is CASNTGTSSYEQYF. CDR3 bases: TGTGCCAGTAATACAGGGACCAGCTCCTACGAGCAGTACTTC.

This chain joins TRBV2 and TRBJ1-2; D is unclear. The CDR3 runs to 15 residues. V was pared by 6 bases and J by 0 bases, with 14 bases between. CDR1 is SNHLY and CDR2 is FYNNEI in the germline V gene. The CDR3 DNA sequence: TGTGCCAGCAGCCAGCAATTAATAGCTAACTATGGCTACACCTTC. This codes for CASSQQLIANYGYTF.

The DNA for the CDR3 is TGCGCCAGCAGCCTCGGGACCGGGGAGCTGTTTTTT. Translated: CASSLGTGELFF. The gene calls are TRBV10-2 and TRBJ2-2; D is ambiguous. This CDR3 has 12 residues. Germline V gives CDR1 WSHSY, CDR2 SAAADI. V dropped 6 bases and J dropped 5 bases, with 7 bases sitting between them.

The J gene is TRBJ2-6, the V gene TRBV19, with TRBD2 matching over 12 bases. The CDR3 extends over 19 amino acids. Germline assignment: CDR1 LNHDA and CDR2 SQIVND (reference sequence). J lost 4 bases, V lost 5 bases, and 12 bases had no gene match. CDR3: CASSSRGLAGSTGANVLTF. As DNA, the CDR3 is TGTGCCAGTAGTTCCCGTGGACTAGCGGGAAGTACGGGGGCCAACGTCCTGACTTTC.